This T cell receptor (beta chain) was recovered during a study of blood T cell repertoires in COVID-19. Study-wide context: Spain, Italy and the United States supplied samples that represented acute and convalescent COVID-19. The cDNA or gDNA used as material had been derived from T cells, B-cell-depleted T cells, or PBMCs.

This CDR3 region has 12 residues. CDR1 and CDR2 (germline): SNHLY, FYNNEI. V lost 7 bases and J lost 10, with 13 bases in between. Per the original data handling: Reference gene primer amplification gave estimated nucleated cell counts. The data were produced by immunoSEQ multiplex PCR, yet TCRdb's version contains in-frame clones alone and is incomplete. V, J and clone size are those of that table, while D and trimming were read from the DNA. Found here are about 64,000 clones, 82% of them singletons; the top ten hold around 12%. Material: peripheral blood. This receptor was taken from a human donor in a cohort sampled during active COVID-19. The chain combines TRBV2 with TRBJ1-4; no firm D call. The CDR3 nucleotides read TGTGCCAGCACCCCCCGCCGGAGAAAACTGTTTTTT. The encoded protein is CASTPRRRKLFF.